This TCR beta chain comes out of a study of cytomegalovirus exposure and HLA in healthy donors. Trimming took off 4 bases at V and 4 bases at J, with 23 bases between the two ends. The CDR3 spans 17 residues. Germline V gene sequence: CDR1 SGHNT, CDR2 YYREEE (reference sequence). Comments on this clone: Its specificity is unknown.

The PCR used 60 Vbeta and 13 Jbeta primers. Sequenced by immunoSEQ multiplex PCR; TCRdb stores in-frame clones only, minus some. The sample includes some 170,000 clones, 70% of them seen just once. Whole-study results and caveats: A later analysis reported that several of the most significant clusters appeared to be linked to common viral pathogens, among them Epstein-Barr virus.

The TCR sequence derives from a man between 18 and 29 years old in good health and CMV-seropositive. V and J are TRBV5-4 and TRBJ2-5; possibly TRBD1 for D (7 bases). Sequencing input: PBMCs. The CDR3 sequence is CASSRSTGITEGETQYF. The CDR3 bases are TGTGCCAGCAGCCGATCGACAGGGATCACGGAGGGAGAGACCCAGTACTTC.